The 6 T cell receptor beta chains below come from one sample, sequenced in a study of T-cell memory formation after mild COVID-19. TCRdb ran MiXCR on the 5' RACE reads and lists one entry per CDR3 protein. The sample gives a few hundred thousand distinct CDR3 sequences, approximately 15% of which show up once; 20% to 25% is in the top ten. Sequencing input: PBMCs or a T cell subset sorted from them (not recorded which). These receptors were taken from a young man who had mild COVID-19 (a few samples of this study predate the infection). Cell type and time point are not known.

In this sample, this clonotype turned up a few times. The CDR3, as DNA: TGTGCCAGCAGCTTAATGCAGGTTGGTTACGAGCAGTACTTC. It specifies CASSLMQVGYEQYF. This chain connects TRBV7-8 to TRBJ2-7; D gene ambiguous. This CDR3 has 14 amino acids. The V gene's germline CDR1 is SGHVS and CDR2 FQNEAQ. Between the trimmed V and J ends, which lost 2 bases and 4 bases, there was a span of 12 bases.

Only a few counts were recorded for this clonotype. The chain carries TRBV20-1 and TRBJ1-2; D is unresolved. Germline loops: CDR1 DFQATT, CDR2 SNEGSKA (reference sequence). The V end was cut by 1 base, the J end by 5 bases, with 11 bases between. This CDR3 has 13 residues. CDR3: CSARAGILYGYTF. The CDR3 bases are TGCAGTGCTAGAGCGGGGATTTTATATGGCTACACCTTC.

This clonotype turned up a few times. The chain joins TRBV11-2 to TRBJ2-2; D may be TRBD1 (6 bases). CDR3 length: 16 amino acids. The germline gives CDR1 SGHAT, CDR2 FQNNGV. Deletions cut 1 base from V and 4 bases from J, with 13 bases between. In DNA, the CDR3 is TGTGCCAGCAGCTTAGGCGGCAGGGGCGGCACCGGGGAGCTGTTTTTT. This codes for CASSLGGRGGTGELFF.

This clonotype has a handful of counts. The rearrangement links TRBV18 to TRBJ1-4; D ambiguous. From germline, CDR1 is KGHSH and CDR2 LQKENI. CDR3 length: 12 residues. V was trimmed by 6 bases and J by 8 bases, leaving 10 bases between them. The CDR3 DNA reads TGTGCCAGCTCCCGTGCAAGCGAAAAACTGTTTTTT. It codes for CASSRASEKLFF.

A few counts support this clonotype. This sequence joins TRBV12-3 or TRBV12-4 and TRBJ1-1; possibly TRBD1 for D (5 bases). Trimming left V 5 bases short and J 1 base short, with 11 bases between. This CDR3 has 14 amino acids. CDR3 in DNA: TGTGCCAGCAGTGCGGGACTGCCGAACACTGAAGCTTTCTTT. Encoded protein: CASSAGLPNTEAFF.

The rearrangement uses TRBV2 and TRBJ2-7, with TRBD1 matching 7 bases. The junction had 6 bases not matched to a gene; V was cut back by 4 bases and J by 6 bases. The germline V gene encodes CDR1 SNHLY and CDR2 FYNNEI. The CDR3 extends over 13 amino acids. CDR3 in DNA: TGTGCCAGCAGTGCTGACACAGGGGCCGAGCAGTACTTC. Residues: CASSADTGAEQYF.